Listed below are T cell receptor beta chains from one sample, sequenced in a study of shared clonotypes between healthy human individuals. Using immunoSEQ multiplex PCR, the repertoire was profiled, and TCRdb retains in-frame clones only, with some absent. The sample carries about 490,000 clones, 79% recorded once. Sequenced input: PBMCs. These receptors originate from a middle-aged woman in good health. Some clones in this sample may be carry-over from other donors' samples. Both conserved end residues are part of each CDR3. Each record gives: J gene, D gene, V gene, clone size, CDR3 length, CDR3 protein, CDR3 DNA. D genes are given only for firm matches. Size values are once, few and many counts, or a class for expanded clones, and some rows have none.

j_call: TRBJ1-4; d_call: -; v_call: TRBV6-5; clone_size: -; cdr3_length: 14; cdr3_aa: CASSYAAREEKLFF; cdr3_nt: TGTGCCAGCAGTTACGCCGCCAGAGAGGAAAAACTGTTTTTT
j_call: TRBJ2-1; d_call: -; v_call: TRBV7-9; clone_size: -; cdr3_length: 15; cdr3_aa: CASSLVGRVDNEQFF; cdr3_nt: TGTGCCAGCAGCTTAGTGGGGCGGGTAGACAATGAGCAGTTCTTC
j_call: TRBJ2-7; d_call: -; v_call: TRBV6-5; clone_size: -; cdr3_length: 11; cdr3_aa: CATTRGDEQYF; cdr3_nt: TGTGCCACAACCAGGGGCGACGAGCAGTACTTC
j_call: TRBJ1-2; d_call: -; v_call: TRBV5-8; clone_size: -; cdr3_length: 14; cdr3_aa: CASSLGDNLYGYTF; cdr3_nt: TGTGCCAGCAGCTTGGGAGATAACCTCTATGGCTACACCTTC
j_call: TRBJ2-1; d_call: -; v_call: TRBV21-1; clone_size: -; cdr3_length: 19; cdr3_aa: CASSKAPHSDRGLNNEQFF; cdr3_nt: TGTGCCAGCAGCAAAGCCCCTCACTCAGACAGGGGGCTCAACAATGAGCAGTTCTTC
j_call: TRBJ2-5; d_call: TRBD1; v_call: TRBV27; clone_size: -; cdr3_length: 15; cdr3_aa: CASNPGTGYTGTQYF; cdr3_nt: TGTGCCAGCAACCCCGGGACAGGGTACACAGGGACCCAGTACTTC
j_call: TRBJ2-2; d_call: -; v_call: TRBV4-1; clone_size: -; cdr3_length: 14; cdr3_aa: CASSLGINTGELFF; cdr3_nt: TGCGCCAGCAGTTTGGGGATTAACACCGGGGAGCTGTTTTTT
j_call: TRBJ1-1; d_call: -; v_call: TRBV28; clone_size: -; cdr3_length: 14; cdr3_aa: CASSDGGGNTEAFF; cdr3_nt: TGTGCCAGCAGCGACGGGGGTGGAAACACTGAAGCTTTCTTT
j_call: TRBJ2-7; d_call: TRBD2; v_call: TRBV7-2; clone_size: -; cdr3_length: 18; cdr3_aa: CASSLVGSAGGAGYEQYF; cdr3_nt: TGTGCCAGCAGCTTAGTGGGCTCAGCGGGAGGGGCGGGGTACGAGCAGTACTTC
j_call: TRBJ1-6; d_call: -; v_call: TRBV6-5; clone_size: -; cdr3_length: 13; cdr3_aa: CASSYSGRSALHF; cdr3_nt: TGTGCCAGCAGTTACTCAGGACGCTCTGCCCTCCACTTT
j_call: TRBJ2-1; d_call: TRBD2; v_call: TRBV10-3; clone_size: -; cdr3_length: 16; cdr3_aa: CAISEGGRSRFGEQFF; cdr3_nt: TGTGCCATCAGTGAAGGCGGGAGGAGTCGTTTCGGTGAGCAGTTCTTC
j_call: TRBJ1-3; d_call: -; v_call: TRBV30; clone_size: few; cdr3_length: 13; cdr3_aa: CAWSVTGRNTIYF; cdr3_nt: TGTGCCTGGAGTGTAACAGGCAGAAACACCATATATTTT
j_call: TRBJ2-3; d_call: TRBD2; v_call: TRBV7-7; clone_size: -; cdr3_length: 16; cdr3_aa: CASSPLSSGSTDTQYF; cdr3_nt: TGTGCCAGCAGCCCCCTATCTAGCGGGAGCACAGATACGCAGTATTTT
j_call: TRBJ1-5; d_call: -; v_call: TRBV28; clone_size: -; cdr3_length: 13; cdr3_aa: CALQGRTNQPQHF; cdr3_nt: TGTGCCTTACAGGGAAGGACCAATCAGCCCCAGCATTTT
j_call: TRBJ2-3; d_call: -; v_call: TRBV6-6; clone_size: -; cdr3_length: 13; cdr3_aa: CASSYVEQDTQYF; cdr3_nt: TGTGCCAGCAGTTACGTGGAACAGGATACGCAGTATTTT
j_call: TRBJ1-2; d_call: TRBD1; v_call: TRBV28; clone_size: -; cdr3_length: 16; cdr3_aa: CASSPHPGQRNYGYTF; cdr3_nt: TGTGCCAGCAGCCCCCACCCGGGACAGCGAAACTATGGCTACACCTTC
j_call: TRBJ1-2; d_call: -; v_call: TRBV27; clone_size: -; cdr3_length: 13; cdr3_aa: CASSLSGGWGYTF; cdr3_nt: TGTGCCAGCAGTTTATCGGGGGGGTGGGGCTACACCTTC
j_call: TRBJ1-3; d_call: -; v_call: TRBV5-1; clone_size: -; cdr3_length: 14; cdr3_aa: CASSLGSSGNTIYF; cdr3_nt: TGCGCCAGCAGCTTGGGTTCCTCTGGAAACACCATATATTTT
j_call: TRBJ2-7; d_call: TRBD2; v_call: TRBV5-1; clone_size: -; cdr3_length: 15; cdr3_aa: CASSLGTSGMGEQYF; cdr3_nt: TGCGCCAGCAGCCTGGGGACTAGCGGGATGGGCGAGCAGTACTTC
j_call: TRBJ2-1; d_call: TRBD1; v_call: TRBV5-1; clone_size: -; cdr3_length: 16; cdr3_aa: CASSQEPGQGINEQFF; cdr3_nt: TGCGCCAGCAGCCAGGAACCGGGACAGGGAATCAATGAGCAGTTCTTC
j_call: TRBJ2-7; d_call: TRBD1; v_call: TRBV30; clone_size: -; cdr3_length: 12; cdr3_aa: CAWGQGGYEQYF; cdr3_nt: TGTGCCTGGGGACAGGGCGGGTACGAGCAGTACTTC
j_call: TRBJ2-7; d_call: TRBD2; v_call: TRBV27; clone_size: few; cdr3_length: 15; cdr3_aa: CASKRASGSSYEQYF; cdr3_nt: TGTGCCAGCAAGAGAGCTAGCGGAAGCTCCTACGAGCAGTACTTC
j_call: TRBJ2-5; d_call: TRBD2; v_call: TRBV7-3; clone_size: -; cdr3_length: 16; cdr3_aa: CASSLPSGRDGETQYF; cdr3_nt: TGTGCCAGCAGCCTCCCCAGCGGGAGGGACGGGGAGACCCAGTACTTC
j_call: TRBJ2-7; d_call: TRBD2; v_call: TRBV11-2; clone_size: -; cdr3_length: 14; cdr3_aa: CASSLGLAIYEQYF; cdr3_nt: TGTGCCAGCAGCTTAGGACTAGCCATCTACGAGCAGTACTTC